This record looks at one T cell receptor beta chain sequence and its context. This clone was observed a handful of times. It lacks a known antigen. The input lacks base qualities; no much larger clone sits a single base away. The sample comes from a study of CD8+ T cells in alopecia areata (dated 2018 in TCRdb). For the study in its entirety: Treated patients were enrolled in an open-label pilot trial of oral tofacitinib at 5 to 10 mg twice daily for moderate-to-severe alopecia areata. The study used high-throughput TCRbeta sequencing to examine T cell clonal expansion in alopecia areata, in both the C3H/HeJ mouse model and human patients. RNA was extracted with the PAXgene miRNA kit for fixed scalp, the miRNeasy kit for PBMCs, and the RNeasy kit for mouse skin. Scalp clonality was compared across normal scalp (n=4), patchy alopecia areata scalp (n=8), and alopecia totalis/universalis scalp (n=8). Tofacitinib was administered for 6 to 18 months, and 6 months of follow-up off drug were then conducted to assess delayed response and recurrence. Biopsies were taken from tofacitinib-treated patients at baseline and at 4 and 24 weeks of treatment, and a later scalp biopsy was taken in several of the tofacitinib-treated patients. In humans, TCRbeta sequencing was performed on scalp tissue and on sorted CD4+ and CD8+ peripheral blood T cells from healthy controls and from patients with patchy or totalis/universalis alopecia areata. Amplification of TCRbeta CDR3 regions was done by immunoSEQ multiplex PCR using 35 Vbeta forward primers and 13 Jbeta reverse primers. The research as a whole found: Shared TCR sequences between patients were less evident than in mice, which may be partly attributable to HLA diversity in the patient population. Unlike mouse skin, which is dominated by gammadelta T cells, normal human skin has resident alphabeta T cells that are also sequenced, and this complicates analysis of the scalp TCR repertoire. Lesional scalp, especially in alopecia totalis/universalis, showed higher clonality and more expanded CD8+ clones than normal scalp, suggesting antigenic drive.

The intended sense of this specimen's time point label: baseline before oral tofacitinib. From alopecia areata patients, peripheral blood was collected along with lesional scalp punch biopsies. PBMCs were isolated by density centrifugation and stained for CD3, CD4 and CD8, and CD4+ and CD8+ T cells were sorted on a FACSAria. Receptor amplification or capture employed the immunoSEQ multiplex PCR assay. RNA was extracted from all samples and reverse transcribed into cDNA, which served as template for TCR sequencing. SuperScript III was used for first-strand cDNA synthesis, primed with a 2:1 mix of oligo-dT and random hexamers. Amplification bias was assessed with a synthetic immune receptor repertoire, and residual bias was removed computationally. The paper's processing steps were these. Raw reads were preprocessed to remove errors, and CDR3 was defined by IMGT conventions from the conserved cysteine to phenylalanine. Clonality was calculated as 1 minus Shannon entropy normalized by log2 of the number of productive unique TCRs. Whether each scalp clone was CD4 or CD8 was inferred by checking scalp TCRbeta sequences against the CD4 and CD8 repertoires from sorted blood. Imported from immuneACCESS, the table was reduced by TCRdb to in-frame sequences with V and J called. These copies leave out some clones; in studies compared against another copy, an unresolved V gene accounts for under half, and the cause of the remainder is not known. That table is the source of V, J and clone size, and D and trimming were worked out from the DNA. Across this sample there are 65,000 to 70,000 clones, with about three fifths seen only once. About a sixth of the sample goes to the ten largest clones.

The sequence was obtained from a human donor with alopecia areata. This sample comprised CD8+ T cells sorted from blood, obtained at week 0.

CDR3 loop: CASSIPHGDTGELFF. The nucleotides are TGTGCCAGCAGTATCCCTCACGGGGACACCGGGGAGCTGTTTTTT. Here the chain combines TRBV28 and TRBJ2-2, with TRBD2 as a weak D call on 5 bases. V and J lose 5 bases and 3 bases, and a span of 13 bases separates them. Per the germline V gene, MDHEN is the CDR1 and SYDVKM is the CDR2. The CDR3 runs 15 amino acids, cysteine and phenylalanine included. Solely the CDR3 DNA is kept, with 45 bases framed from the first base. The full variable domain, completed from the reference TRBV28 and TRBJ2-2 proteins outside the CDR3, reads DVKVTQSSRYLVKRTGEKVFLECVQDMDHENMFWYRQDPGLGLRLIYFSYDVKMKEKGDIPEGYSVSREKKERFSLILESASTNQTSMYLCASSIPHGDTGELFFGEGSRLTVL.